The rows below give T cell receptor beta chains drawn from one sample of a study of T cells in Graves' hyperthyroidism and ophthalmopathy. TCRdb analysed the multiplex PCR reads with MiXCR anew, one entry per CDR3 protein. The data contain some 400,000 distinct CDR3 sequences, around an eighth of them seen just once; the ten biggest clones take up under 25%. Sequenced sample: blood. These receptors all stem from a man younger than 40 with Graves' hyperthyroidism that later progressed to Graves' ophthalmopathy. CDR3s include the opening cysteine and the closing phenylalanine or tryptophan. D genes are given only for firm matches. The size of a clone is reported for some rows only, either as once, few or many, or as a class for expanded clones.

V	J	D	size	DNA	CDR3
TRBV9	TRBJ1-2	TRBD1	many	TGTGCCAGCAGCGCTACCGGGACAGGCAACTATGGCTACACCTTC	CASSATGTGNYGYTF
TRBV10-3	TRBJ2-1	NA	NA	TGTGCCATCATATCCGGGATTAACGGAGAGCAGTTCTTC	CAIISGINGEQFF
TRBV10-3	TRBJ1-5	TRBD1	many	TGTGCCATCAGTGACGCAGGGGGCAGAGATCAGCCCCAGCATTTT	CAISDAGGRDQPQHF
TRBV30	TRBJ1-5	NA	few	TGTGCCTGGAGTGTCCCGACGGAGAATCAGCCCCAGCATTTT	CAWSVPTENQPQHF
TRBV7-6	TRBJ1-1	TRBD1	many	TGTGCCAGCAGCTTATCAGGGGGCGGGAACACTGAAGCTTTCTTT	CASSLSGGGNTEAFF
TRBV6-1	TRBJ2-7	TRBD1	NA	TGTGCCGTAGGACAGGGGTACGAGCAGTACTTC	CAVGQGYEQYF
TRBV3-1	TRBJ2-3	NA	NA	TGTGCCAGCAGCCGCCGGGGGACTTCTCGCACAGATACGCAGTATTTT	CASSRRGTSRTDTQYF
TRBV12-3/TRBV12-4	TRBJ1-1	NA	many	TGTGCCAGCAGTTTAGCCAGTAGGACTGAAGCTTTCTTT	CASSLASRTEAFF
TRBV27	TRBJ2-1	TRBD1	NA	TGTGCCAGCAGTTTTCTCGACAGGGTATCCTACAATGAGCAGTTCTTC	CASSFLDRVSYNEQFF
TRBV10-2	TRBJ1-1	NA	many	TGCGCCAGCAGTGGAGAGGGTTTGGGCACTGAAGCTTTCTTT	CASSGEGLGTEAFF
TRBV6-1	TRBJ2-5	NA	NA	TGTACCAGCAGCCCCACCCCCGGGGCGCAAAGCGAGACCCAGTACTTC	CTSSPTPGAQSETQYF
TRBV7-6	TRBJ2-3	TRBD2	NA	TGTGCCAGCAGCGAGGGACTAGCGGGGGAGACCACAGATACGCAGTATTTT	CASSEGLAGETTDTQYF
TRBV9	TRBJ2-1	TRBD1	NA	TGTGCCAGCAGCGTAGCTTACAGGGGGTTGGAGCAGTTCTTC	CASSVAYRGLEQFF
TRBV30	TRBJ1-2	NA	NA	TGTGCCTGGAGTCGGCGACGGAACTATGGCTACACCTTC	CAWSRRRNYGYTF
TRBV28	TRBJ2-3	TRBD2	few	TGTGCCAGCAGTAACCCCCGGGGGGGGGGGCTGGCAGATACGCAGTATTTT	CASSNPRGGGLADTQYF
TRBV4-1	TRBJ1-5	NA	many	TGCGCCAGCAGCCAAAGCCGGGGGAAGCGTGATCAGCCCCAGCATTTT	CASSQSRGKRDQPQHF
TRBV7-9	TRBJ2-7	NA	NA	TGTGCCAGCAGCCGACAGGAGTTCTACGAGCAGTACTTC	CASSRQEFYEQYF
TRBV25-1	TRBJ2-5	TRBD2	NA	TGTGCCAGCGGGTCTGGCGGGGGGGCTGAGACCCAGTACTTC	CASGSGGGAETQYF
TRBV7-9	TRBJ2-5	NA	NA	TGTACCAGCAGCTTCATAGAGACCCAGTACTTC	CTSSFIETQYF
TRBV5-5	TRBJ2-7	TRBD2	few	TGTGCCAGCAGCTTGGGGGCTAGCGGGGGCTACGAGCAGTACTTC	CASSLGASGGYEQYF
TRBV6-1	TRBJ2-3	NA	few	TGTGCCAGCAGTGCCCGACAGGGCACAGATACGCAGTATTTT	CASSARQGTDTQYF
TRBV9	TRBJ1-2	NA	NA	TGTGCCAGCAGCGTAGGTAAAAGTGGATCCTATGGCTACACCTTC	CASSVGKSGSYGYTF
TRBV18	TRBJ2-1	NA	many	TGTGCCAGCTCACCAAACAATGAGCAGTTCTTC	CASSPNNEQFF
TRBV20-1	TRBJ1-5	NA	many	TGCAGTGCTGGCCGACAGAAAGATCAGCCCCAGCATTTT	CSAGRQKDQPQHF
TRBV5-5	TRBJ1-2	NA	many	TGTGCCAGCAGCTTGGCGGAGGGCACGGGCTATGGCTACACCTTC	CASSLAEGTGYGYTF
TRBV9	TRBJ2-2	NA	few	TGTGCCAGCAGCGAGCGTCATCTAACCGGGGAGCTGTTTTTT	CASSERHLTGELFF
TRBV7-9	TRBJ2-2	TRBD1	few	TGTGCCAGCAGCACCCCAGGGGGCCAAAACACCGGGGAGCTGTTTTTT	CASSTPGGQNTGELFF
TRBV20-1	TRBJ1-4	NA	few	TGCAGTGCCAGGGGTCCCTGGGTTAATGAAAAACTGTTTTTT	CSARGPWVNEKLFF
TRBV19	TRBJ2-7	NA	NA	TGTGCCAGTAGTGCCGGGGCGGGCTTCTACGAGCAGTACTTC	CASSAGAGFYEQYF
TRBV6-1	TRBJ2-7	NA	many	TGTGCCAGCACCAGCGGGCAGGGGACCTACGAGCAGTACTTC	CASTSGQGTYEQYF
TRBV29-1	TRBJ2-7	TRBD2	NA	TGCAGCGTTGAATTAACGGGGGGTTATTCCTACGAGCAGTACTTC	CSVELTGGYSYEQYF
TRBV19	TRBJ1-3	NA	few	TGTGCCAGTAATGGGGGGCGTCTTGGAAACACCATATATTTT	CASNGGRLGNTIYF
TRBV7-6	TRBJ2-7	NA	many	TGTGCCAGCAGCCCGGACAGCGGCGTCTACGAGCAGTACTTC	CASSPDSGVYEQYF
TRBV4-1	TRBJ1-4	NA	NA	TGCGCCAGCAGCCAAGTAGAACGGGGCGCGAGTGAAAAACTGTTTTTT	CASSQVERGASEKLFF
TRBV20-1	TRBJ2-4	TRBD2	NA	TGCAGTGTGGACCAGCGGGGGGAAAACATTCAGTACTTC	CSVDQRGENIQYF